A selection of T cell receptor beta chains follows, all from one sample in a study of T cell responses to AZD1222 COVID-19 vaccine. Some clones are missing from TCRdb's copy, which holds only in-frame ones; the method was immunoSEQ multiplex PCR. The sample comprises 120,000 to 150,000 clones, around four fifths of which are singletons, and about 4% rests with the top ten. Sequences were derived from peripheral blood, sampled on day 0 of MenACWY control vaccination. The receptors stem from an adult in good health. Both conserved end residues are part of each CDR3. A D gene is named only where the DNA matches it firmly. Some rows have no size entry. The others give once, few or many, or a class for an expanded clone.

abundance | len | d_gene | j_gene | v_gene | CDR3nt | CDR3aa
- | 12 | - | TRBJ2-5 | TRBV7-9 | TGTGCCAGCAGCCCCCCCGGCGAGACCCAGTACTTC | CASSPPGETQYF
- | 14 | TRBD2 | TRBJ2-1 | TRBV9 | TGTGCCAGCAAAGGGACTAGCACTAACAATGAGCAGTTCTTC | CASKGTSTNNEQFF
- | 15 | TRBD1 | TRBJ2-7 | TRBV30 | TGTGCCTGGAGTGGTGGACAGGGGGCGACTTACGAGCAGTACTTC | CAWSGGQGATYEQYF
once | 16 | TRBD1 | TRBJ2-1 | TRBV7-2 | TGTGCCAGCAGCTTAAGCGGGACAGGGGGCGAAAATGAGCAGTTCTTC | CASSLSGTGGENEQFF
- | 12 | - | TRBJ2-3 | TRBV29-1 | TGCAGCGTTCCTGACAGGACAGATACGCAGTATTTT | CSVPDRTDTQYF
- | 11 | - | TRBJ1-2 | TRBV20-1 | TGCAGTGCTAGCCAGGGTCTTGGCTACACCTTC | CSASQGLGYTF
- | 18 | - | TRBJ1-4 | TRBV18 | TGTGCCAGCTCACCACCAGGGAAGGGGTTGGCAACTAATGAAAAACTGTTTTTT | CASSPPGKGLATNEKLFF
- | 14 | - | TRBJ1-1 | TRBV3-1/TRBV3-2 | TGTGCCAGCAGCCAGGGACTTCGGAACACTGAAGCTTTCTTT | CASSQGLRNTEAFF
- | 15 | - | TRBJ1-2 | TRBV6-5 | TGTGCCAGCAGGCGGGATCCCACTTCTAACTATGGCTACACCTTC | CASRRDPTSNYGYTF
- | 14 | TRBD1 | TRBJ2-3 | TRBV2 | TGTGCCACCCCTCGGACGACAGGGACGGATACGCAGTATTTT | CATPRTTGTDTQYF
- | 16 | - | TRBJ1-2 | TRBV18 | TGTGCCAGCTCACCAGGGAATATCGGGGGCCCCTCCGGCTACACCTTC | CASSPGNIGGPSGYTF
- | 13 | - | TRBJ2-2 | TRBV11-2 | TGTGCCAGTGGTGGGGATGGCACCGGGGAGCTGTTTTTT | CASGGDGTGELFF
- | 15 | - | TRBJ1-6 | TRBV7-9 | TGTGCCAGCAGCTTATCTGCGGCTACGAATTCACCCCTCCACTTT | CASSLSAATNSPLHF
- | 19 | - | TRBJ1-1 | TRBV27 | TGTGCCAGCAGTTCCCCGTACACGGGGGGTCAAATCGTGAACACTGAAGCTTTCTTT | CASSSPYTGGQIVNTEAFF
few | 18 | TRBD1 | TRBJ1-2 | TRBV19 | TGTGCCAGTAGTGGAGGACCCGGGACAGGGCAGTCGTTCTATGGCTACACCTTC | CASSGGPGTGQSFYGYTF
- | 15 | TRBD1 | TRBJ2-7 | TRBV27 | TGTGCCAGCAGCAGATTTCTTACAGGGGGGCACGAGCAGTACTTC | CASSRFLTGGHEQYF
- | 14 | TRBD1 | TRBJ2-3 | TRBV19 | TGTGCCAGTAGCGCTACAGGGGTCACAGATACGCAGTATTTT | CASSATGVTDTQYF
- | 13 | - | TRBJ1-3 | TRBV5-5 | TGTGCCAGCAGCACCGACAGTCGAAACACCATATATTTT | CASSTDSRNTIYF
- | 13 | - | TRBJ1-1 | TRBV5-1 | TGCGCCAGCCGAGGTACTCTGAACACTGAAGCTTTCTTT | CASRGTLNTEAFF
- | 15 | - | TRBJ1-5 | TRBV30 | TGTGCCTGGAGTGTTGGGTCCAGCCGCAATCAGCCCCAGCATTTT | CAWSVGSSRNQPQHF